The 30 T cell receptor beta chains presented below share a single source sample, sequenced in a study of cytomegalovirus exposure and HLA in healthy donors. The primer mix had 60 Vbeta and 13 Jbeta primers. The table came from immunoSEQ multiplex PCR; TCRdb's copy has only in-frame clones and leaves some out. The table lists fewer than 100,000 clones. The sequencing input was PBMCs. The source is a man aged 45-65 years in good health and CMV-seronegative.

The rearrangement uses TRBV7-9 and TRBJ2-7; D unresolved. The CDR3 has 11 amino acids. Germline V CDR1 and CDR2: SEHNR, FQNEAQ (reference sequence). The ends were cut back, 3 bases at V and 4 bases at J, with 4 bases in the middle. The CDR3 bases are TGTGCCAGCAGCTTGCGGTACGAGCAGTACTTC. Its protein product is CASSLRYEQYF.

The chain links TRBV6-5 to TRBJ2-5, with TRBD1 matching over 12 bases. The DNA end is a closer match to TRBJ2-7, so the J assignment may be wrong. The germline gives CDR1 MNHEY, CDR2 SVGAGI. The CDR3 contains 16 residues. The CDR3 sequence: CASSYSGTGGFYEQYF. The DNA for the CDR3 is TGTGCCAGCAGTTACTCGGGGACAGGGGGCTTCTACGAGCAGTACTTC.

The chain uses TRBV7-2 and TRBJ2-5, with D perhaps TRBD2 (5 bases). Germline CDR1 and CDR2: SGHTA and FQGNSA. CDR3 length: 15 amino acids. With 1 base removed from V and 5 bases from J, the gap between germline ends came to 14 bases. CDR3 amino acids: CASSLGSGSWETQYF. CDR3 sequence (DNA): TGTGCCAGCAGCTTAGGGTCGGGGAGTTGGGAGACCCAGTACTTC. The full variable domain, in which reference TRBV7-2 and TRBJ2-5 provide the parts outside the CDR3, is GAGVSQSPSNKVTEKGKDVELRCDPISGHTALYWYRQSLGQGLEFLIYFQGNSAPDKSGLPSDRFSAERTGGSVSTLTIQRTQQEDSAVYLCASSLGSGSWETQYFGPGTRLLVL.

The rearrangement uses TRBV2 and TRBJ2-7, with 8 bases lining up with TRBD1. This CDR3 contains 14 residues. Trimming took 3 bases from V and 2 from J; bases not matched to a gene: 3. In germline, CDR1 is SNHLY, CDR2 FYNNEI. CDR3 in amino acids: CASSDGTGAYEQYF. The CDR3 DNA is TGTGCCAGCAGTGACGGGACAGGTGCCTACGAGCAGTACTTC.

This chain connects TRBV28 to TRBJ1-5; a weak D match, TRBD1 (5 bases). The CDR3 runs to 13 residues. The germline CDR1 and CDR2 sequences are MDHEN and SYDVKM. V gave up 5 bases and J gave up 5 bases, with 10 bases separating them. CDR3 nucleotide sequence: TGTGCCAGCAGTGACAGCATGGATCAGCCCCAGCATTTT. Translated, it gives CASSDSMDQPQHF. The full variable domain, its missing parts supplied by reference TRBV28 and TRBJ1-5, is DVKVTQSSRYLVKRTGEKVFLECVQDMDHENMFWYRQDPGLGLRLIYFSYDVKMKEKGDIPEGYSVSREKKERFSLILESASTNQTSMYLCASSDSMDQPQHFGDGTRLSIL.

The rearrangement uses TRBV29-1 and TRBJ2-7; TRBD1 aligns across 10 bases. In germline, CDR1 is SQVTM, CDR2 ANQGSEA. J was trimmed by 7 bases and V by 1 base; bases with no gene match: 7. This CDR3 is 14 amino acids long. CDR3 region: CSVEVRDRGFEQYF. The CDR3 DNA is TGCAGCGTTGAAGTACGGGACAGGGGATTTGAGCAGTACTTC.

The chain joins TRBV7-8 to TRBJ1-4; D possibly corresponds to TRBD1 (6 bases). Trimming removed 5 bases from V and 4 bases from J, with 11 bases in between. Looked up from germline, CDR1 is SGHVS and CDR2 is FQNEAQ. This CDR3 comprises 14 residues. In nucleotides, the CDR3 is TGTGCCAGCAGCCGAGGACAGATTAATGAAAAACTGTTTTTT. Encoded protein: CASSRGQINEKLFF.

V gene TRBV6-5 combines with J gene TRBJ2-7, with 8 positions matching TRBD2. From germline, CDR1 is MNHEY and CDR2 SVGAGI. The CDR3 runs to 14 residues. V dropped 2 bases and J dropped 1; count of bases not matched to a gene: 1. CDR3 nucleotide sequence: TGTGCCAGCAGTTACGGGACTAGATCCTACGAGCAGTACTTC. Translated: CASSYGTRSYEQYF.

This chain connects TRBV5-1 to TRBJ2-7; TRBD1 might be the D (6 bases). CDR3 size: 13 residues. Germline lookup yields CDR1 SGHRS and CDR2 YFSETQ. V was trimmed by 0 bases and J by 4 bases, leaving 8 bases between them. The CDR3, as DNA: TGCGCCAGCAGCTTGGACAGGGCTTACGAGCAGTACTTC. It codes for CASSLDRAYEQYF.

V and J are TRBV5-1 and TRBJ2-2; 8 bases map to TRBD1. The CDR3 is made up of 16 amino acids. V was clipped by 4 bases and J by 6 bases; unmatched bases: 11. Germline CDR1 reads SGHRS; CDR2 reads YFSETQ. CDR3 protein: CASSGRGLQGAGELFF. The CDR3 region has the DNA TGCGCCAGCAGCGGTCGCGGTTTACAGGGGGCCGGGGAGCTGTTTTTT.

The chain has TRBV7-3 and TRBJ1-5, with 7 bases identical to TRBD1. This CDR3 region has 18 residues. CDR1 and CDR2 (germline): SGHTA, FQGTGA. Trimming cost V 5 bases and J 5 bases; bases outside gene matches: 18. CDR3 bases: TGTGCCAGCAGCCCCCAAGTCAAAGGCCAGGGGGTCTATCAGCCCCAGCATTTT. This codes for CASSPQVKGQGVYQPQHF.

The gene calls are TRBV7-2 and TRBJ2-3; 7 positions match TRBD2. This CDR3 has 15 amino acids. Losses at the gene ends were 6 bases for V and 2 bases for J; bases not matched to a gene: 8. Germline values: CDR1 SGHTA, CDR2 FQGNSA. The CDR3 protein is CASRSRGVYTDTQYF. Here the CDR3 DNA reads TGTGCCAGCAGGTCCCGGGGGGTTTACACAGATACGCAGTATTTT.

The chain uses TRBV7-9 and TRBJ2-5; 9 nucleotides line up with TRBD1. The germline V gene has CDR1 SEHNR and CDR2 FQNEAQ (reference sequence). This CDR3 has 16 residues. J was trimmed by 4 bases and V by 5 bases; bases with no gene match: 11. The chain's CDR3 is CASSPLRQGVGETQYF. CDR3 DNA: TGTGCCAGCAGCCCTCTACGACAGGGGGTAGGAGAGACCCAGTACTTC.

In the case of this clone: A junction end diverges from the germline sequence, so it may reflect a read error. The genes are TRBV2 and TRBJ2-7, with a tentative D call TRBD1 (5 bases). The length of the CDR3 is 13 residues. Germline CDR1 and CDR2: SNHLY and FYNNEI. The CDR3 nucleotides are TGTGCCAGCAGCGAAGACAGCAACTACGAGCAGTACTTC. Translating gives CASSEDSNYEQYF.

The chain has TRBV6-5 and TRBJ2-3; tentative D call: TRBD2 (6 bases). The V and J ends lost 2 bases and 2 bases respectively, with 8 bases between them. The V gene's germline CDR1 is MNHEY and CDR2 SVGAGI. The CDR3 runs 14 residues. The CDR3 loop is CASSYGGLTDTQYF. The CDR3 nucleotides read TGTGCCAGCAGTTACGGAGGGCTCACAGATACGCAGTATTTT.

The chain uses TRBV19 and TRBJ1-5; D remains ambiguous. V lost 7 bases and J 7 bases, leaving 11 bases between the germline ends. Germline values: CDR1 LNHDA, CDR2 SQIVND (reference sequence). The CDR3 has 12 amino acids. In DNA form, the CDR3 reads TGTGCCAGTAATGCCCTCGGGCAGCCCCAGCATTTT. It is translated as CASNALGQPQHF.

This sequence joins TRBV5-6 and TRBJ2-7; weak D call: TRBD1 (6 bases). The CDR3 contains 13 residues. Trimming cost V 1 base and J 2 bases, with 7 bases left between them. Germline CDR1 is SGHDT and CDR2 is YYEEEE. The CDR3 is CASSLTGTYEQYF. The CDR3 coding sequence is TGTGCCAGCAGCTTGACAGGGACCTACGAGCAGTACTTC.

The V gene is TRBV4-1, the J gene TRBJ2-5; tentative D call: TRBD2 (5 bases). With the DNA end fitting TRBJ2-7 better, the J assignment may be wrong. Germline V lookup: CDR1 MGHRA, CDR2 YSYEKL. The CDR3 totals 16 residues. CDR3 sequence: CASSQDLRGFSYEQYF. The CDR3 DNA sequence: TGCGCCAGCAGCCAAGATCTCCGGGGTTTTTCCTACGAGCAGTACTTC.

CDR3 in amino acids: CSVEAGQGEAFF. CDR3 bases: TGCAGCGTTGAAGCGGGACAGGGGGAAGCTTTCTTT. J is TRBJ1-1 and V is TRBV29-1; 10 positions match TRBD1. V gave up 1 base and J gave up 8 bases; unmatched junction bases: 1. The CDR3 is 12 amino acids. Germline V gene lookup returns CDR1 SQVTM and CDR2 ANQGSEA.

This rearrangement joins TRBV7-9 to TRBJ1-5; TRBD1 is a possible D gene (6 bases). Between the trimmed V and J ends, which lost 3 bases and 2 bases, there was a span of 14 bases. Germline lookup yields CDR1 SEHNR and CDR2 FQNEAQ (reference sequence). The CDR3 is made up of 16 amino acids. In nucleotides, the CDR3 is TGTGCCAGCAGCTTTTCAGGGGCCGGTGGCAATCAGCCCCAGCATTTT. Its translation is CASSFSGAGGNQPQHF.

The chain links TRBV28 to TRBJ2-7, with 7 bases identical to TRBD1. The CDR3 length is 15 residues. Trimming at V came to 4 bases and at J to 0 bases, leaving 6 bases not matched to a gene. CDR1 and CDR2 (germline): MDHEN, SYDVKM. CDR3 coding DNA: TGTGCCAGCAGTTACCCCGGGACAGCCTCCTACGAGCAGTACTTC. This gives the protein CASSYPGTASYEQYF. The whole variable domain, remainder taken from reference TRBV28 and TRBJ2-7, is DVKVTQSSRYLVKRTGEKVFLECVQDMDHENMFWYRQDPGLGLRLIYFSYDVKMKEKGDIPEGYSVSREKKERFSLILESASTNQTSMYLCASSYPGTASYEQYFGPGTRLTVT.

The CDR3 DNA reads TGTGCCATGTCCGGGGCAGGGGGCACTAATACGCAGTATTTT. It encodes CAMSGAGGTNTQYF. V usage is TRBV10-3 and J usage is TRBJ2-3; 8 positions match TRBD1. This CDR3 comprises 14 residues. The ends lost 9 bases at V and 7 bases at J; junction bases unmatched: 12. CDR1 and CDR2 (germline): ENHRY, SYGVKD.

The CDR3 sequence: CASSTAGTGVQPQHF. In DNA, the CDR3 is TGTGCCAGTAGTACGGCCGGGACAGGGGTTCAGCCCCAGCATTTT. The gene calls are TRBV19 and TRBJ1-5; the match to TRBD1 covers 10 bases. The germline CDR1 and CDR2 sequences are LNHDA and SQIVND (reference sequence). V dropped 4 bases and J dropped 6; count of bases not matched to a gene: 6. The CDR3 contains 15 residues.

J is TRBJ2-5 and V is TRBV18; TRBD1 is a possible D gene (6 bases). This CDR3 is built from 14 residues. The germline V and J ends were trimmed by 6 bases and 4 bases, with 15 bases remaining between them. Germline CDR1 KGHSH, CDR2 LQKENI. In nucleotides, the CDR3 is TGTGCCAGCTCTAGGGGGTCGCTTGGAGAGACCCAGTACTTC. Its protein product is CASSRGSLGETQYF. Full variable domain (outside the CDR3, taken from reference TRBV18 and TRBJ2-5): NAGVMQNPRHLVRRRGQEARLRCSPMKGHSHVYWYRQLPEEGLKFMVYLQKENIIDESGMPKERFSAEFPKEGPSILRIQQVVRGDSAAYFCASSRGSLGETQYFGPGTRLLVL.

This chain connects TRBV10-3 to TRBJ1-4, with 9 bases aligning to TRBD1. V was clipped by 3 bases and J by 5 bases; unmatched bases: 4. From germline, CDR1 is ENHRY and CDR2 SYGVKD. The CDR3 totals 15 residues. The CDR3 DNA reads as TGTGCCATCAGTGACCGACAGGGGGGGAATGAAAAACTGTTTTTT. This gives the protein CAISDRQGGNEKLFF.

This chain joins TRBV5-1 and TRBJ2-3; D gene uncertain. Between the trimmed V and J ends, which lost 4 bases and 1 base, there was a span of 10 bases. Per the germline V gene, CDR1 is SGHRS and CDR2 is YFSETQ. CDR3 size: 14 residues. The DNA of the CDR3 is TGCGCCAGCAGCCGCGAACCCGGCACAGATACGCAGTATTTT. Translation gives CASSREPGTDTQYF.

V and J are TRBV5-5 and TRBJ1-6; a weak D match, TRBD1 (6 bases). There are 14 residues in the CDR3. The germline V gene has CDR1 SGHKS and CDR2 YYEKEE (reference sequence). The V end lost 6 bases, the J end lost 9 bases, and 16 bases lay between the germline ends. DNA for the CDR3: TGTGCCAGCACCACACCAGGGGTTCGTTCACCCCTCCACTTT. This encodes CASTTPGVRSPLHF. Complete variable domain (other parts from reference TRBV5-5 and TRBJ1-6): DAGVTQSPTHLIKTRGQQVTLRCSPISGHKSVSWYQQVLGQGPQFIFQYYEKEERGRGNFPDRFSARQFPNYSSELNVNALLLGDSALYLCASTTPGVRSPLHFGNGTRLTVT.

In nucleotides, the CDR3 is TGTGCCAGCAGCTTTAAGACAGGCACCTACGAGCAGTACTTC. Its translation is CASSFKTGTYEQYF. V usage is TRBV5-4 and J usage is TRBJ2-7; a weak D match, TRBD1 (6 bases). The CDR3 extends over 14 amino acids. Trimming took 2 bases from V and 2 from J, leaving 11 bases between them. Per the germline V gene, CDR1 is SGHNT and CDR2 is YYREEE (reference sequence).

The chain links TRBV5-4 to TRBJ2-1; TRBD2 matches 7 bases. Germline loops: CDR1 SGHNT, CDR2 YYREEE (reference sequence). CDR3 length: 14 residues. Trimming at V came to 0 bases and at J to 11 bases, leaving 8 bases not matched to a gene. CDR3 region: CASSLGQTSRKQFF. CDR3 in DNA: TGTGCCAGCAGCTTGGGACAGACTAGCAGAAAGCAGTTCTTC.

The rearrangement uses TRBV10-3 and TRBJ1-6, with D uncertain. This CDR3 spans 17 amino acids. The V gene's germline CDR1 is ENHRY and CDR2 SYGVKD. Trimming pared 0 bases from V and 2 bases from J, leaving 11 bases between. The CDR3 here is CAISESSFGAYNSPLHF. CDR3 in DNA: TGTGCCATCAGTGAGTCCTCCTTCGGGGCCTATAATTCACCCCTCCACTTT.